This T cell receptor beta chain is from a study of T and B cells in COVID-19 patients. General study results and limits: Active COVID-19 showed highly clonal TRB repertoires; recovery showed diversity and richness above healthy donors. Patients with COVID-19 reportedly showed strongly skewed T cell receptor beta variable and joining gene usage. Few blood samples existed from mildly ill patients during symptoms or early in severe cases.

TRB was amplified from about 260-540 ng of blood genomic DNA. Multiplex PCR with BIOMED2 TRB-A/B primer pools amplified TRB rearrangements. TCRdb reprocessed the multiplex PCR reads via MiXCR and lists one record per CDR3 protein. This sample yields about 22,000 distinct CDR3 sequences, of which around 30% are seen a single time; under 3.5% belongs to the top ten. This clonotype counts as medium-sized. Its antigen is still unknown. The CDR3 sequence is 11 residues long. V lost 5 bases, J lost 12 bases, and 11 bases lay in between. CDR1 is LNHDA, CDR2 SQIVND, per germline (reference sequence). This receptor was identified in a human donor who had recovered from COVID-19. Material: blood. V gene TRBV19 combines with J gene TRBJ1-5; D is perhaps TRBD1 (5 bases). The CDR3 is CASSEVGVQHF. The CDR3 coding sequence is TGTGCCAGTAGTGAGGTGGGGGTCCAGCATTTT.